Given below is one T cell receptor beta chain in context. This sample was taken from a study of blood T cell repertoires in COVID-19. Per the original data handling: How many nucleated cells were present was estimated from reference gene primer amplification. Profiling relied on immunoSEQ multiplex PCR, and the TCRdb table lists in-frame clones only, not all of them. From that table come the V and J calls and clone size; the DNA was used to work out D and trimming. The data contain a few hundred thousand clones, 85% of them singletons. The source of this sequence is a woman aged 45-60 years who had recovered from COVID-19. The sequencing sample was made of PBMCs or T cells enriched from blood (not recorded which).

CDR3 coding DNA: TGTGCCAGCAGCAAGGGACAGCCCCTATATGGCTACACCTTC. Translation gives CASSKGQPLYGYTF. The gene calls are TRBV9 and TRBJ1-2; 7 bases fit TRBD1. CDR1 and CDR2 from the germline V gene are SGDLS and YYNGEE. This CDR3 comprises 14 residues. V was pared by 4 bases and J by 5 bases, with 8 bases of the junction left unmatched.